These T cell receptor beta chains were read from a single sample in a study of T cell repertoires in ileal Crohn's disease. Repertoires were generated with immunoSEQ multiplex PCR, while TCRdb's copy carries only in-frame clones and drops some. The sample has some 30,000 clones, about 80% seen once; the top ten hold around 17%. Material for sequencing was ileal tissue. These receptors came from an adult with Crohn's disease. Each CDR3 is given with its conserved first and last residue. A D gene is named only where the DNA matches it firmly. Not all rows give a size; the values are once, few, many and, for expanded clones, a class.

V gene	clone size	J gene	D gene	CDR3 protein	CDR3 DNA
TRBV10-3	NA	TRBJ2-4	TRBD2	CAISTSGTKNIQYF	TGTGCCATTTCGACTAGCGGCACCAAAAACATTCAGTACTTC
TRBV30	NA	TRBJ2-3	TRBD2	CASNKRPAGGIDTQYF	TGTGCGTCGAACAAACGTCCCGCGGGGGGAATAGATACGCAGTATTTT
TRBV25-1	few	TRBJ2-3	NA	CASLAQAPTDTQYF	TGTGCCAGCCTGGCTCAGGCGCCCACAGATACGCAGTATTTT
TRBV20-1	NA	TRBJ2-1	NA	CSASDSTEEFF	TGCAGTGCCTCCGACAGTACAGAGGAGTTCTTC
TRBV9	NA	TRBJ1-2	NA	CASSVGRESYGYTF	TGTGCCAGCAGCGTAGGAAGGGAGTCCTATGGCTACACCTTC
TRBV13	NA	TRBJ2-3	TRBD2	CASSKRTSGSNTQYF	TGTGCCAGCAGCAAAAGGACTAGCGGGAGTAACACGCAGTATTTT
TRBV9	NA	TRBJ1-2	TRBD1	CASSNTPGQFYGYTF	TGTGCCAGCAGCAATACTCCGGGACAGTTCTATGGCTACACCTTC
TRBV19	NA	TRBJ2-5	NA	CASSIAGTRETQYF	TGTGCCAGTAGTATAGCAGGAACTCGGGAGACCCAGTACTTC
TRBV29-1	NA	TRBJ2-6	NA	CSVTFSSFAGGANVLTF	TGCAGCGTGACTTTCTCTTCATTCGCGGGTGGGGCCAACGTCCTGACTTTC
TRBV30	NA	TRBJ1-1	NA	CAWRDRHFEAFF	TGTGCCTGGAGAGATCGACACTTTGAAGCTTTCTTT
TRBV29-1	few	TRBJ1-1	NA	CSVETGYTEAFF	TGCAGCGTTGAAACAGGCTACACTGAAGCTTTCTTT
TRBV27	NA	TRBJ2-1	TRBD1	CASSLVDRVNEQFF	TGTGCCAGCAGCCTAGTGGACAGGGTCAATGAGCAGTTCTTC
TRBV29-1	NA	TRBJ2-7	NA	CSVEERGGEQYF	TGCAGCGTTGAAGAGCGAGGGGGCGAGCAGTACTTC
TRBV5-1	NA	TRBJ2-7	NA	CASSSPDAGLYHEQYF	TGCGCCAGCAGCTCGCCTGACGCAGGGCTTTATCACGAGCAGTACTTC
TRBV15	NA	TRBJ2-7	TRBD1	CATSEVVGQVEEQYF	TGTGCCACCAGCGAAGTGGTCGGACAGGTCGAGGAGCAGTACTTC
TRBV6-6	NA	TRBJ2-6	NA	CASSWRTAGANVLTF	TGTGCCAGCAGTTGGAGGACAGCTGGGGCCAACGTCCTGACTTTC
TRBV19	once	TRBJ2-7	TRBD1	CASSPRRTGRNEQYF	TGTGCCAGTAGTCCACGGCGGACAGGGCGGAACGAGCAGTACTTC
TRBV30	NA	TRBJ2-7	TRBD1	CAWTLTGGLGEQYF	TGTGCCTGGACCCTGACAGGGGGCTTGGGAGAGCAGTACTTC
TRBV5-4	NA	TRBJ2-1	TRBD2	CASRSAGVSYNEQFF	TGTGCCAGCAGATCCGCGGGAGTATCCTACAATGAGCAGTTCTTC
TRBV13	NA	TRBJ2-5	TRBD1	CASSLVGTGVTQYF	TGTGCCAGCAGCTTAGTAGGCACAGGGGTGACCCAGTACTTC
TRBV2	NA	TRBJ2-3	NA	CASSEWSGIGDTQYF	TGTGCCAGCAGTGAATGGTCGGGGATAGGGGATACGCAGTATTTT
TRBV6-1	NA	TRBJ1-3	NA	CASSENPMGVSTIYF	TGTGCCAGCAGTGAAAACCCCATGGGCGTCTCCACCATATATTTT
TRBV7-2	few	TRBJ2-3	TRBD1	CASSRQGKGSDTQYF	TGTGCCAGCAGCAGACAGGGGAAGGGATCAGATACGCAGTATTTT
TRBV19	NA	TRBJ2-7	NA	CASSITGLTTEQYF	TGTGCCAGTAGTATCACAGGGCTTACTACCGAGCAGTACTTC
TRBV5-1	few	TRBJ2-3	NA	CASSRDGQRTSTDTQYF	TGCGCCAGCAGCAGAGATGGACAGAGGACTAGCACAGATACGCAGTATTTT
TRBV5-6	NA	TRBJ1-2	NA	CASSLAVGASYGYTF	TGTGCCAGCAGCTTGGCAGTAGGGGCAAGCTATGGCTACACCTTC
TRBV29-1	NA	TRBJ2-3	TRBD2	CSVAGGSTDTQYF	TGCAGCGTAGCGGGGGGTAGCACAGATACGCAGTATTTT
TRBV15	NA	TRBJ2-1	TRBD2	CATSRGGTSGPEQFF	TGTGCCACCAGCAGAGGGGGGACTAGCGGCCCAGAGCAGTTCTTC
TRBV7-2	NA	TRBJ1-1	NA	CASSLNAGRGYTEAFF	TGTGCCAGCAGCTTAAACGCAGGGAGGGGTTACACTGAAGCTTTCTTT
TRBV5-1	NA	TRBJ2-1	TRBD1	CASSLGGQGWGNEQFF	TGCGCCAGCAGCTTGGGGGGACAGGGCTGGGGGAATGAGCAGTTCTTC
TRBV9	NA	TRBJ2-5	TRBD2	CASSHGSGGPQYF	TGTGCCAGCAGCCACGGGAGCGGGGGGCCTCAGTACTTC
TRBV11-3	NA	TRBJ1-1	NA	CASSLNQNTEAFF	TGTGCCAGCAGCTTAAATCAGAACACTGAAGCTTTCTTT
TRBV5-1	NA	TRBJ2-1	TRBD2	CASSGISSGRAEEQFF	TGCGCCAGCAGCGGGATCTCCAGCGGGAGGGCCGAGGAGCAGTTCTTC
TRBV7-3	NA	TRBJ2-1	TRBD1	CASSPDRATYNEQFF	TGTGCCAGCAGCCCGGACAGGGCCACCTACAATGAGCAGTTCTTC
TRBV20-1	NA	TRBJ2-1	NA	CSVRGANEQFF	TGCAGTGTCCGCGGGGCCAATGAGCAGTTCTTC
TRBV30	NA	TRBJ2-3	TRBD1	CAWSVQGESTQYF	TGTGCCTGGAGTGTACAGGGGGAATCTACGCAGTATTTT
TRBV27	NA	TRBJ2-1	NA	CASSLGLGNEQFF	TGTGCCAGCAGTTTGGGCCTGGGTAATGAGCAGTTCTTC
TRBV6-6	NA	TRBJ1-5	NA	CASTNGGDQPQHF	TGTGCCAGCACCAACGGAGGGGACCAGCCCCAGCATTTT
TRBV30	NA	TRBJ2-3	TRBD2	CAWELAGTDTQYF	TGTGCCTGGGAACTAGCGGGCACAGATACGCAGTATTTT
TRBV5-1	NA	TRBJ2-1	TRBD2	CASSLETSEDEQFF	TGCGCCAGCAGCTTGGAGACTAGCGAGGATGAGCAGTTCTTC
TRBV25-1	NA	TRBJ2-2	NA	CASRIGGPNTGELFF	TGTGCCAGCAGGATTGGGGGCCCGAACACCGGGGAGCTGTTTTTT
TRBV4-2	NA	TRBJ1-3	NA	CASSQGPRDSGNTIYF	TGTGCCAGCAGCCAAGGACCCAGGGATTCTGGAAACACCATATATTTT